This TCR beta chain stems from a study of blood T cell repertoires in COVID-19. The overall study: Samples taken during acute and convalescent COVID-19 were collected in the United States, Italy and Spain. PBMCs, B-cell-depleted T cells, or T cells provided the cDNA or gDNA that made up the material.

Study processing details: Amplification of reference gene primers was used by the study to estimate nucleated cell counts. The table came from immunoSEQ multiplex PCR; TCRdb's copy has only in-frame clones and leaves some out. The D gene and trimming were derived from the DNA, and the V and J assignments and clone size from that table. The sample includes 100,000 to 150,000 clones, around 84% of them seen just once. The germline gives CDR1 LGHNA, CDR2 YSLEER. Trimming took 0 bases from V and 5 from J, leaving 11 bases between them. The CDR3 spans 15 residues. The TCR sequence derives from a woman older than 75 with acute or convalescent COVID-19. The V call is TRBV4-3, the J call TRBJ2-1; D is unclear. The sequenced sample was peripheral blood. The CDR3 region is CASSQDPRYDNEQFF. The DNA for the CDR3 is TGCGCCAGCAGCCAAGATCCGAGGTATGACAATGAGCAGTTCTTC.